This T cell receptor (beta chain) was sequenced during a study of human T cells and chemical hapten exposure. A few counts support this clonotype. Time point here: patch test 2, 6 weeks after DPC sensitization. Treatment given: therapeutic diphenylcyclopropenone sensitization with weekly scalp DPC. TCRdb analysed the RACE reads with MiXCR anew, one entry per CDR3 protein. The sample lists approximately 85,000 distinct CDR3 sequences, roughly 10% seen once, with roughly 2.3% in the top ten. Per the germline V gene, CDR1 is MGHRA and CDR2 is YSYEKL. V lost 0 bases to trimming and J lost 0 bases, with 12 bases between them. The CDR3 has 17 amino acids.

The receptor's source is a woman between 25 and 40 years old with alopecia areata. Some clones in this sample may be carry-over from other donors' samples. The V call is TRBV4-1, the J call TRBJ2-4, with D unresolved. The starting material was whole blood, obtained in connection with sensitization to the hapten diphenylcyclopropenone (DPC). CDR3 in DNA: TGCGCCAGCAGCCAAGATAGGACCGAGAGAGCCAAAAACATTCAGTACTTC. Translating gives CASSQDRTERAKNIQYF.